The clone carrying this TCR beta chain showed up many times. Its cognate antigen is unknown. Trimming cost V 5 bases and J 5 bases, with 27 bases left between them. CDR3 size: 17 residues. Germline assignment: CDR1 DFQATT and CDR2 SNEGSKA (reference sequence). These data come from a study of blood T cells in healthy people across ages. Study results and caveats: PBMCs that were unsorted prevented a conclusive naive versus antigen-experienced comparison.

Primers used in a second PCR of about 7 to 12 cycles were a sample-barcoded 5' primer and a J-beta primer mix. Researchers report that a template-switch adaptor with 12 random nucleotides tagged each cDNA molecule. Via MiXCR, TCRdb re-called the 5' RACE reads, giving one row per CDR3 protein. The sample has fewer than 800,000 distinct CDR3 sequences, roughly 32% seen once. Sequencing used blood. V usage is TRBV20-1 and J usage is TRBJ2-5, with a possible D match to TRBD2 (6 bases). The TCR sequence derives from a woman aged 80 or over in good health. Here the CDR3 reads CSALLPLASQLTETQYF. The DNA for the CDR3 is TGCAGTGCTCTCTTGCCTCTAGCGTCCCAACTCACCGAGACCCAGTACTTC.